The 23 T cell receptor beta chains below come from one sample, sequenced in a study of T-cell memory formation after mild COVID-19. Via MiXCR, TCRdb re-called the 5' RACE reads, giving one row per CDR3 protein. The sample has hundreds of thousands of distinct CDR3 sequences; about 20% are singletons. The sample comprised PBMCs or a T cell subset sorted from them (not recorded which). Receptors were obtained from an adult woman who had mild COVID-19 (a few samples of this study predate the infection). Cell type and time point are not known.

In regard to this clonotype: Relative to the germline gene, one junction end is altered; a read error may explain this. CDR3 in amino acids: CASSFKSQYSEQFF. CDR3 coding DNA: TGTGCCAGCAGCTTTAAGAGCCAGTACAGTGAGCAGTTCTTC. The chain joins TRBV7-2 to TRBJ2-1, with no clear D. Germline V gene sequence: CDR1 SGHTA, CDR2 FQGNSA. This CDR3 contains 14 residues.

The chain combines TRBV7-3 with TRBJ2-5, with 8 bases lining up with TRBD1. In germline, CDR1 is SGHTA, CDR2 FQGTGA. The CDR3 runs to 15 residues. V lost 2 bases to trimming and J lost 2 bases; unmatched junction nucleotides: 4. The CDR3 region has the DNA TGTGCCAGCAGCTTAGGCGGACAGGGTCAAGAGACCCAGTACTTC. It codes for CASSLGGQGQETQYF.

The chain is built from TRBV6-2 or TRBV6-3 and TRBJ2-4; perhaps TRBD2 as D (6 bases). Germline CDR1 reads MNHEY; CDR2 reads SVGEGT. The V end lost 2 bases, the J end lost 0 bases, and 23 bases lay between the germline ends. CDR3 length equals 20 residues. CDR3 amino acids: CASSYDLGTAGGLAKNIQYF. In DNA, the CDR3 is TGTGCCAGCAGTTACGACCTTGGGACCGCAGGAGGGTTAGCCAAAAACATTCAGTACTTC.

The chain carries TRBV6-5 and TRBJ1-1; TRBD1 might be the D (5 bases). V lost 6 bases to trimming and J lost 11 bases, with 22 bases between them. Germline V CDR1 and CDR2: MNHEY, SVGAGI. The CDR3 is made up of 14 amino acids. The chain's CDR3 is CASRNPGTGVVAFF. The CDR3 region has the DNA TGTGCCAGCAGAAATCCTGGGACGGGGGTCGTTGCTTTCTTT.

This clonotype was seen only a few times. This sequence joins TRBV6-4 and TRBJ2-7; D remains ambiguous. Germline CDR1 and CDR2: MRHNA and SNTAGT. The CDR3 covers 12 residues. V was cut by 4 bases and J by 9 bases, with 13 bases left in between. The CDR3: CASSAPPAVQYF. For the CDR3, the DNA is TGTGCCAGCAGTGCTCCACCGGCCGTGCAGTACTTC.

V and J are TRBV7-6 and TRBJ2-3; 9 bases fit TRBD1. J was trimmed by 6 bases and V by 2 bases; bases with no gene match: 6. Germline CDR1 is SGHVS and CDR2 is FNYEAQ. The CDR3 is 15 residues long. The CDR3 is CASSLRGQGADTQYF. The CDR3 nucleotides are TGTGCCAGCAGCTTAAGGGGACAGGGAGCGGATACGCAGTATTTT.

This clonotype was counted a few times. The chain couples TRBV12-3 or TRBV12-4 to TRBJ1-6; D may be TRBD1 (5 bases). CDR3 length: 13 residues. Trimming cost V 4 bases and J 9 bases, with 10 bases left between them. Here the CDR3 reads CASSWGTISPLHF. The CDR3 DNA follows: TGTGCCAGCAGTTGGGGCACAATTTCACCCCTCCACTTT.

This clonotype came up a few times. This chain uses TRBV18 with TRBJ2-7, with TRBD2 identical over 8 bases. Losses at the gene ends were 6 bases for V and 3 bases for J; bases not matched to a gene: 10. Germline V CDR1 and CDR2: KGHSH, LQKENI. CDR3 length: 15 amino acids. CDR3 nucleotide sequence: TGTGCCAGCTCCCCCTCGGCGGGAGGATACTACGAGCAGTACTTC. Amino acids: CASSPSAGGYYEQYF.

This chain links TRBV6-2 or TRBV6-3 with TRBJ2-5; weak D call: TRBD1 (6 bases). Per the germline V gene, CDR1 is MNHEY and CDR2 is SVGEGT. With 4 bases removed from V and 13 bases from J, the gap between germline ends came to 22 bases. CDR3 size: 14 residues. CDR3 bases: TGTGCCAGCAGTTCTCACGTGGACAGACAGAACTCGTACTTC. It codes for CASSSHVDRQNSYF.

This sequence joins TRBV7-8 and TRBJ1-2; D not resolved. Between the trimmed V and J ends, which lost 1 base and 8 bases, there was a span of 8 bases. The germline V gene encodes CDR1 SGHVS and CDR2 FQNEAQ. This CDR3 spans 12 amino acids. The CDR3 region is CASSLGILGYTF. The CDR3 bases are TGTGCCAGCAGCTTAGGAATCCTGGGCTACACCTTC.

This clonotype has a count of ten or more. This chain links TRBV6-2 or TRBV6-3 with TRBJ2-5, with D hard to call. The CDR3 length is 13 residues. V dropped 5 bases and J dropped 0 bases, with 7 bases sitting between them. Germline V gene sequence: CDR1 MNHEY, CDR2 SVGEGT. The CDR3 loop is CASSRIHQETQYF. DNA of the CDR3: TGTGCCAGCAGTAGGATTCACCAAGAGACCCAGTACTTC.

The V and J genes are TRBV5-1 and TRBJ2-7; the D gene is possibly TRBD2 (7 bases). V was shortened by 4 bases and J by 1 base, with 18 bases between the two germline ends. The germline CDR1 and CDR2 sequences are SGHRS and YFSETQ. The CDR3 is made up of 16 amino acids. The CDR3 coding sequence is TGCGCCAGCAGCCCGGAAGGGGGGGAGGTGTCCTACGAGCAGTACTTC. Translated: CASSPEGGEVSYEQYF.

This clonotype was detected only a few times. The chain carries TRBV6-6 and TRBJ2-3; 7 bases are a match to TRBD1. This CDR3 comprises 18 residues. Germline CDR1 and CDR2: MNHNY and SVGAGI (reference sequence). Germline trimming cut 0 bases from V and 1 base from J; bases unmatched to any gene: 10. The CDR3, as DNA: TGTGCCAGCAGTTACTCAAGACAGGGAGCGGCGGGCACAGATACGCAGTATTTT. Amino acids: CASSYSRQGAAGTDTQYF.

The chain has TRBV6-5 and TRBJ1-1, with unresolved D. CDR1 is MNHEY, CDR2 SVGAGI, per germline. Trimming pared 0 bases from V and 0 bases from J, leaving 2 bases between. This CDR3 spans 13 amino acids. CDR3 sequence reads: CASSYSVNTEAFF. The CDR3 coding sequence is TGTGCCAGCAGTTACTCGGTGAACACTGAAGCTTTCTTT.

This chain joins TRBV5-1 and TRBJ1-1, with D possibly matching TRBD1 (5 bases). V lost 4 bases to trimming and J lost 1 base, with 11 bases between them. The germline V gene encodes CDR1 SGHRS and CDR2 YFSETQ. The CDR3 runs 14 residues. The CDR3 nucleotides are TGCGCCAGCAGCCCAGGAGGACAGAACACTGAAGCTTTCTTT. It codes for CASSPGGQNTEAFF.

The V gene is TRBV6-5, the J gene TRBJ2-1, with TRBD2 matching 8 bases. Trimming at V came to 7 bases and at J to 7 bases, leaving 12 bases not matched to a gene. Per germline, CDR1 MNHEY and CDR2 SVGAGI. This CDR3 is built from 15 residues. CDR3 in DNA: TGTGCCAGCACCCCCCGGGAGCTAGCGGGTAATGAGCAGTTCTTC. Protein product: CASTPRELAGNEQFF.

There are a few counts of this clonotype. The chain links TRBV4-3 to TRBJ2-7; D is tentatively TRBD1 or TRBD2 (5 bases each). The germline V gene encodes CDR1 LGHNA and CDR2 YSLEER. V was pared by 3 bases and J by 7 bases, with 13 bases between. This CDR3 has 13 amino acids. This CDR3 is CASSQGPGWEQYF. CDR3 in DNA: TGCGCCAGCAGCCAGGGACCGGGGTGGGAGCAGTACTTC.

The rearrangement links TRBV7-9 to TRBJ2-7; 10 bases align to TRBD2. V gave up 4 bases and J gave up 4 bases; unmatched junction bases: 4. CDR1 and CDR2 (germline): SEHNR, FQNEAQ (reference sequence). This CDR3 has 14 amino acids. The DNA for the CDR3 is TGTGCCAGCAGCTATGGACTAGCGGCGTACGAGCAGTACTTC. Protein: CASSYGLAAYEQYF. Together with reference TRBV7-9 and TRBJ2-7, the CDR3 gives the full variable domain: DTGVSQNPRHKITKRGQNVTFRCDPISEHNRLYWYRQTLGQGPEFLTYFQNEAQLEKSRLLSDRFSAERPKGSFSTLEIQRTEQGDSAMYLCASSYGLAAYEQYFGPGTRLTVT.

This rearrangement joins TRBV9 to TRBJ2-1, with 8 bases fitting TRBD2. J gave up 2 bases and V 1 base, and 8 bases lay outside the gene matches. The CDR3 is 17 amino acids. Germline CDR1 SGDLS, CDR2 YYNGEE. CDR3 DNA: TGTGCCAGCAGCGTAACCCCCAGCGGGAGCCCCTACAATGAGCAGTTCTTC. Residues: CASSVTPSGSPYNEQFF.

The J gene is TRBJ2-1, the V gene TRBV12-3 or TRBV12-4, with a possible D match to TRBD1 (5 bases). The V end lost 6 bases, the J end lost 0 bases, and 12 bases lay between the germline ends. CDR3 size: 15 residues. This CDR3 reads CASRETELSYNEQFF. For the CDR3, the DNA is TGTGCCAGCAGGGAGACAGAACTCTCCTACAATGAGCAGTTCTTC.

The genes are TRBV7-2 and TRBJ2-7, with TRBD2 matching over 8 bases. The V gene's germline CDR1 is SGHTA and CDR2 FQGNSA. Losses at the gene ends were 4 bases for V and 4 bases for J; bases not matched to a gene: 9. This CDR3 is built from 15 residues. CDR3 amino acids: CASSYGTRGKYEQYF. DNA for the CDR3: TGTGCCAGCAGCTATGGGACTAGGGGGAAATACGAGCAGTACTTC.

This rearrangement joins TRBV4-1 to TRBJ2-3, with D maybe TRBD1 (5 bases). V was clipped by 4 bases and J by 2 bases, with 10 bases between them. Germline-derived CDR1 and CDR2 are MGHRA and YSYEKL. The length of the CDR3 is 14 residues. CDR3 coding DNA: TGCGCCAGCAGCCTGACAGACCACACAGATACGCAGTATTTT. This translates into CASSLTDHTDTQYF.

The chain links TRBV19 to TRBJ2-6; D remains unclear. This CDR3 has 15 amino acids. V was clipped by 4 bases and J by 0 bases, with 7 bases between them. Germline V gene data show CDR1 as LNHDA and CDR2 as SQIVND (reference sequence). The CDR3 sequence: CASSTQSSGANVLTF. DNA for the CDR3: TGTGCCAGTAGTACCCAAAGCTCTGGGGCCAACGTCCTGACTTTC. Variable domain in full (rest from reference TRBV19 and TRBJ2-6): DGGITQSPKYLFRKEGQNVTLSCEQNLNHDAMYWYRQDPGQGLRLIYYSQIVNDFQKGDIAEGYSVSREKKESFPLTVTSAQKNPTAFYLCASSTQSSGANVLTFGAGSRLTVL.